These 17 T cell receptor beta chains came from one sample sequenced in a study of cytomegalovirus exposure and HLA in healthy donors. A multiplex PCR was run with 60 Vbeta primers and 13 Jbeta primers. Here immunoSEQ multiplex PCR was the method, and the copy in TCRdb shows in-frame clones only, minus some. The data hold approximately 97,000 clones, with under 85% observed a single time. The specimen sequenced was PBMCs. The receptors were gathered from a middle-aged woman in good health and CMV-seropositive.

The chain has TRBV5-6 and TRBJ2-5, with 14 bases that match TRBD2. CDR1 is SGHDT, CDR2 YYEEEE, per germline. The CDR3 length is 15 residues. J was trimmed by 11 bases and V by 4 bases; bases with no gene match: 10. CDR3 bases: TGTGCCAGCAGCCCTCCGGGACTAGCGGGAGTGGAGCAGTACTTC. This translates into CASSPPGLAGVEQYF. The complete variable domain, with remaining parts taken from reference TRBV5-6 and TRBJ2-5, reads DAGVTQSPTHLIKTRGQQVTLRCSPKSGHDTVSWYQQALGQGPQFIFQYYEEEERQRGNFPDRFSGHQFPNYSSELNVNALLLGDSALYLCASSPPGLAGVEQYFGPGTRLLVL.

The chain employs TRBV5-6 and TRBJ2-7; 11 bases agree with TRBD2. Per the germline V gene, CDR1 is SGHDT and CDR2 is YYEEEE. The CDR3 sequence is 14 residues long. The ends lost 4 bases at V and 4 bases at J; junction bases unmatched: 4. This chain's CDR3 is CASSIGTSGYEQYF. The CDR3 DNA sequence: TGTGCCAGCAGCATCGGGACTAGCGGATACGAGCAGTACTTC.

V gene TRBV5-1 combines with J gene TRBJ1-2; no reliable D call. The CDR3 runs 13 residues. The V end lost 4 bases, the J end lost 5 bases, and 12 bases lay between the germline ends. CDR1 is SGHRS and CDR2 is YFSETQ in the germline V gene. CDR3 protein: CASSAGLNYGYTF. CDR3 bases: TGCGCCAGCAGCGCAGGACTGAATTATGGCTACACCTTC.

The J gene is TRBJ2-3, the V gene TRBV5-4, with 8 bases lining up with TRBD2. The CDR3 spans 16 residues. Germline CDR1 is SGHNT and CDR2 is YYREEE (reference sequence). J gave up 2 bases and V 0 bases, and 5 bases lay outside the gene matches. DNA for the CDR3: TGTGCCAGCAGCTTGGTGGGACTAGGCTCCACAGATACGCAGTATTTT. Protein sequence: CASSLVGLGSTDTQYF.

J is TRBJ2-7 and V is TRBV28, with D possibly being TRBD2 (6 bases). Germline V gene lookup returns CDR1 MDHEN and CDR2 SYDVKM. V lost 5 bases, J lost 5 bases, and 19 bases lay in between. There are 15 residues in the CDR3. CDR3 nucleotide sequence: TGTGCCAGCAGTCTCCACCGGGGAGGAGGGCACGAGCAGTACTTC. Amino acid sequence: CASSLHRGGGHEQYF.

V gene TRBV2 combines with J gene TRBJ2-7; D not certain. Germline-derived CDR1 and CDR2 are SNHLY and FYNNEI. The CDR3 loop spans 12 amino acids. The V gene lost 7 bases and the J gene lost 1 base, with 8 bases spanning the gap. In nucleotides, the CDR3 is TGTGCCAGCAAGTACAGTTCCTACGAGCAGTACTTC. Translating it yields CASKYSSYEQYF.

The V call is TRBV15, the J call TRBJ2-7; TRBD1 matches 9 bases. The trim removed 3 bases at V and 6 bases at J, leaving 9 bases unmatched. The CDR3 is 15 amino acids. Germline assignment: CDR1 LNHNV and CDR2 YYDKDF (reference sequence). CDR3 sequence reads: CATSRDRGLAGEQYF. CDR3 DNA: TGTGCCACCAGCAGGGACAGGGGATTGGCTGGCGAGCAGTACTTC.

The chain couples TRBV5-6 to TRBJ2-1, with 10 bases matching TRBD2. Per the germline V gene, CDR1 is SGHDT and CDR2 is YYEEEE. This CDR3 spans 13 amino acids. V dropped 2 bases and J dropped 15; count of bases not matched to a gene: 8. CDR3 nucleotide sequence: TGTGCCAGCAGCTTAAGGCTAGCGGGAGAAGTGTTCTTC. Protein sequence: CASSLRLAGEVFF.

V is TRBV27 and J is TRBJ2-5; TRBD2 matches 8 bases. The germline V gene has CDR1 MNHEY and CDR2 SMNVEV (reference sequence). V shed 10 bases, J shed 5 bases, and the junction held 3 bases outside the gene matches. The CDR3 runs to 11 residues. CDR3: CATGLVETQYF. In DNA, the CDR3 is TGTGCCACGGGACTAGTGGAGACCCAGTACTTC.

CDR3 coding DNA: TGTGCCCTGGGGACTAGCGACACAGATACGCAGTATTTT. Its protein product is CALGTSDTDTQYF. V is TRBV10-3 and J is TRBJ2-3, with 10 bases that match TRBD2. V gave up 11 bases and J gave up 2 bases; unmatched junction bases: 4. The CDR3 consists of 13 residues. Germline V CDR1 and CDR2: ENHRY, SYGVKD.

V usage is TRBV5-4 and J usage is TRBJ2-1, with D tentatively TRBD1 (6 bases). V lost 6 bases and J 5 bases, leaving 15 bases between the germline ends. Per the germline V gene, CDR1 is SGHNT and CDR2 is YYREEE (reference sequence). The CDR3 extends over 14 amino acids. The CDR3: CASNEQGTNNEQFF. DNA of the CDR3: TGTGCCAGCAATGAGCAGGGGACGAACAATGAGCAGTTCTTC.

The V and J genes are TRBV28 and TRBJ2-1; 11 nucleotides align to TRBD1. The V segment lost 6 bases and the J segment 4 bases; nucleotides outside the gene matches: 5. CDR1 and CDR2 from the germline V gene are MDHEN and SYDVKM. The CDR3 is 15 residues long. Here the CDR3 DNA reads TGTGCCAGCAGCCACGGGGACAGGGGGTACAATGAGCAGTTCTTC. Protein product: CASSHGDRGYNEQFF.

The J gene is TRBJ2-3, the V gene TRBV5-1; 8 nucleotides align to TRBD2. The CDR3 extends over 13 amino acids. Per the germline V gene, CDR1 is SGHRS and CDR2 is YFSETQ. Trimming at V came to 2 bases and at J to 5 bases, leaving 1 base not matched to a gene. The CDR3 nucleotides read TGCGCCAGCAGCTTACTAGCGGTAGATACGCAGTATTTT. This translates into CASSLLAVDTQYF.

The chain's CDR3 is CASRPTSEGAYNEQFF. The CDR3 region has the DNA TGTGCCAGCAGACCAACTTCTGAGGGGGCCTACAATGAGCAGTTCTTC. The V gene is TRBV9, the J gene TRBJ2-1; a weak D match, TRBD1 (6 bases). V lost 5 bases and J lost 2, with 17 bases in between. CDR1 and CDR2 from the germline V gene are SGDLS and YYNGEE. The CDR3 runs to 16 residues.

The chain carries TRBV29-1 and TRBJ1-2; 7 nucleotides match TRBD1. Losses at the gene ends were 6 bases for V and 6 bases for J; bases not matched to a gene: 4. The V gene's germline CDR1 is SQVTM and CDR2 ANQGSEA. The CDR3 sequence is 11 residues long. CDR3 amino acids: CSVRQGNGYTF. The CDR3 nucleotides are TGCAGCGTGCGACAGGGCAATGGCTACACCTTC.

The chain recombines TRBV7-8 with TRBJ2-1; 8 bases are shared with TRBD1. V trimming: 2 bases; J trimming: 0 bases; junction bases outside the gene matches: 6. Germline CDR1 reads SGHVS; CDR2 reads FQNEAQ. CDR3 length equals 17 residues. The CDR3 spells CASSLSTGVISYNEQFF. The CDR3 region has the DNA TGTGCCAGCAGCTTATCGACAGGGGTCATCTCCTACAATGAGCAGTTCTTC.

This chain connects TRBV6-5 to TRBJ2-7; D is perhaps TRBD2 (6 bases). Per the germline V gene, CDR1 is MNHEY and CDR2 is SVGAGI. V was shortened by 5 bases and J by 0 bases, with 14 bases between the two germline ends. The CDR3 is made up of 15 amino acids. DNA for the CDR3: TGTGCCAGCAGTAACCCGGACGGGAGCTCCTACGAGCAGTACTTC. This sequence encodes CASSNPDGSSYEQYF.